Shown below are 18 T cell receptor beta chains from a single sample sequenced in a study of blood T cell repertoires in COVID-19. Profiled with immunoSEQ multiplex PCR; TCRdb holds only in-frame clones, not every one. The top ten clones hold roughly 6.2% of a sample with nearly 200,000 clones, approximately 91% of them seen once. Material for sequencing was peripheral blood. These receptors originate from a woman between 40 and 55 years old who had recovered from COVID-19.

This sequence joins TRBV7-8 and TRBJ2-7; 8 bases line up with TRBD1. Germline V lookup: CDR1 SGHVS, CDR2 FQNEAQ. Germline trimming cut 4 bases from V and 3 bases from J; bases unmatched to any gene: 8. This CDR3 region has 15 residues. CDR3 sequence: CASSWSTGVLYEQYF. The CDR3 DNA reads TGTGCCAGCAGCTGGTCGACAGGGGTTCTCTACGAGCAGTACTTC.

Here the CDR3 DNA reads TGTGCCAGCAGTATTAGCGGGAGCACAGATACGCAGTATTTT. Amino acid sequence: CASSISGSTDTQYF. V usage is TRBV6-5 and J usage is TRBJ2-3; 7 bases line up with TRBD2. Germline CDR1 and CDR2: MNHEY and SVGAGI. This CDR3 has 14 residues. Unmatched junction bases numbered 2, after V lost 5 bases and J lost 0 bases.

The J gene is TRBJ2-3, the V gene TRBV19; tentative D call: TRBD1 (6 bases). The germline gives CDR1 LNHDA, CDR2 SQIVND (reference sequence). The CDR3 runs 15 residues. Trimming took 3 bases from V and 1 from J, leaving 11 bases between them. CDR3 sequence: CASSIGDTGTDTQYF. CDR3 nucleotides: TGTGCCAGTAGTATTGGGGACACCGGCACAGATACGCAGTATTTT. The full variable domain, its missing parts supplied by reference TRBV19 and TRBJ2-3, is DGGITQSPKYLFRKEGQNVTLSCEQNLNHDAMYWYRQDPGQGLRLIYYSQIVNDFQKGDIAEGYSVSREKKESFPLTVTSAQKNPTAFYLCASSIGDTGTDTQYFGPGTRLTVL.

As DNA, the CDR3 is TGTGCCAGCAGCGTAGGACAGGGAATCTACAATGAGCAGTTCTTC. Encoded protein: CASSVGQGIYNEQFF. The V gene is TRBV9, the J gene TRBJ2-1; the match to TRBD1 covers 7 bases. This CDR3 is built from 15 residues. Germline trimming cut 0 bases from V and 3 bases from J; bases unmatched to any gene: 3. Germline assignment: CDR1 SGDLS and CDR2 YYNGEE.

The CDR3 loop is CASSLSSAGNTEAFF. CDR3 DNA: TGTGCCAGCAGCCTATCATCCGCGGGGAACACTGAAGCTTTCTTT. The chain recombines TRBV3-1 (or the pseudogene TRBV3-2) with TRBJ1-1; D ambiguous. Between the trimmed V and J ends, which lost 4 bases and 1 base, there was a span of 13 bases. The length of the CDR3 is 15 residues. Germline assignment: CDR1 LGHDT and CDR2 YNNKEL (reference sequence).

This clone was observed a handful of times. V and J are TRBV7-9 and TRBJ2-2, with 11 bases that match TRBD1. V lost 3 bases to trimming and J lost 5 bases; unmatched junction nucleotides: 2. Germline V gene sequence: CDR1 SEHNR, CDR2 FQNEAQ (reference sequence). The CDR3 length is 15 residues. As DNA, the CDR3 is TGTGCCAGCAGCTTGGGACAGGGGGTGACCGGGGAGCTGTTTTTT. Translating it yields CASSLGQGVTGELFF.

The rearrangement links TRBV2 to TRBJ2-5; perhaps TRBD2 as D (5 bases). The germline V gene has CDR1 SNHLY and CDR2 FYNNEI. V was trimmed by 2 bases and J by 6 bases, leaving 10 bases between them. The CDR3 length is 13 residues. The CDR3 reads CASSEPSQKTQYF. The CDR3 DNA reads as TGTGCCAGCAGTGAACCTAGCCAGAAGACCCAGTACTTC.

The rearrangement joins TRBV3-1 (or the pseudogene TRBV3-2) to TRBJ2-4; TRBD2 matches 13 bases. Losses at the gene ends were 4 bases for V and 1 base for J; bases not matched to a gene: 10. Germline V gene sequence: CDR1 LGHDT, CDR2 YNNKEL (reference sequence). There are 19 residues in the CDR3. Here the CDR3 DNA reads TGTGCCAGCAGCCGTCCGGGACTAGCGGGATTGGGGGCCAAAAACATTCAGTACTTC. Translated: CASSRPGLAGLGAKNIQYF.

This clone was observed a single time. J is TRBJ2-7 and V is TRBV29-1, with TRBD1 matching 10 bases. The CDR3 consists of 24 residues. Germline trimming cut 3 bases from V and 3 bases from J; bases unmatched to any gene: 35. Germline V gene sequence: CDR1 SQVTM, CDR2 ANQGSEA. The CDR3 DNA follows: TGCAGCGTTGACTGGGCCCGATGGCCCAACCCAGGGCCTAGGACAGGGGGGTTCGGCTACGAGCAGTACTTC. As protein: CSVDWARWPNPGPRTGGFGYEQYF.

The V gene is TRBV29-1, the J gene TRBJ2-1; TRBD2 is a possible D gene (6 bases). Trimming stripped 7 bases from V and 6 bases from J, with 16 bases between. This CDR3 spans 13 amino acids. Germline V gene lookup returns CDR1 SQVTM and CDR2 ANQGSEA. The CDR3 DNA is TGCAGCGATCAGGTGGGGGGTCCCAATGAGCAGTTCTTC. This translates into CSDQVGGPNEQFF.

V and J are TRBV27 and TRBJ1-3; D unresolved. The germline V gene has CDR1 MNHEY and CDR2 SMNVEV (reference sequence). Trimming took 6 bases from V and 4 from J, leaving 10 bases between them. The CDR3 consists of 13 residues. CDR3 sequence reads: CASRPFGGNTIYF. The CDR3 DNA sequence: TGTGCCAGCAGACCATTCGGGGGAAACACCATATATTTT.

The rearrangement links TRBV19 to TRBJ2-2; tentative D call: TRBD1 (6 bases). This CDR3 spans 14 amino acids. The V gene lost 5 bases and the J gene lost 2 bases, with 9 bases spanning the gap. The germline V gene encodes CDR1 LNHDA and CDR2 SQIVND (reference sequence). For the CDR3, the DNA is TGTGCCAGTAGTCTGGGACATAACACCGGGGAGCTGTTTTTT. Translating it yields CASSLGHNTGELFF.

The J gene is TRBJ2-2, the V gene TRBV7-9; a weak D match, TRBD2 (6 bases). Germline V gene sequence: CDR1 SEHNR, CDR2 FQNEAQ (reference sequence). The CDR3 consists of 15 residues. The germline V and J ends were trimmed by 1 base and 5 bases, with 11 bases remaining between them. The CDR3 loop reads CASSLVGSRTGELFF. The DNA of the CDR3 is TGTGCCAGCAGCTTAGTCGGGAGTAGGACCGGGGAGCTGTTTTTT.

The rearrangement joins TRBV19 to TRBJ2-2; D perhaps matches TRBD1 (6 bases). The CDR3 is made up of 16 amino acids. Trimming pared 6 bases from V and 3 bases from J, leaving 17 bases between. Germline V CDR1 and CDR2: LNHDA, SQIVND (reference sequence). CDR3 protein: CASSRDRFWDTGELFF. CDR3 in DNA: TGTGCCAGTAGCCGTGACAGGTTTTGGGACACCGGGGAGCTGTTTTTT.

The V gene is TRBV18, the J gene TRBJ2-5; possibly TRBD2 for D (6 bases). The CDR3 totals 13 residues. The V gene's germline CDR1 is KGHSH and CDR2 LQKENI. Trimming removed 2 bases from V and 4 bases from J, with 8 bases in between. CDR3 sequence: CASSPRRAETQYF. CDR3 bases: TGTGCCAGCTCACCAAGGAGGGCAGAGACCCAGTACTTC.

This clone came up once. The chain links TRBV4-2 to TRBJ2-3, with D tentatively TRBD2 (7 bases). Looked up from germline, CDR1 is LGHNA and CDR2 is YNFKEQ. The CDR3 has 17 residues. With 0 bases removed from V and 0 bases from J, the gap between germline ends came to 13 bases. CDR3 sequence (DNA): TGTGCCAGCAGCCAAGATAGGGGGGGGTCTAGCACAGATACGCAGTATTTT. Amino acid sequence: CASSQDRGGSSTDTQYF.

The chain joins TRBV27 to TRBJ2-7; D perhaps matches TRBD2 (5 bases). The CDR3 extends over 14 amino acids. V lost 4 bases to trimming and J lost 3 bases, with 13 bases between them. The germline V gene encodes CDR1 MNHEY and CDR2 SMNVEV (reference sequence). CDR3 sequence (DNA): TGTGCCAGCAGTTCACCCGGACTTCTCTACGAGCAGTACTTC. It specifies CASSSPGLLYEQYF.

This chain uses TRBV28 with TRBJ2-6; D is ambiguous. The CDR3 extends over 14 amino acids. V was shortened by 5 bases and J by 3 bases, with 8 bases between the two germline ends. Germline loops: CDR1 MDHEN, CDR2 SYDVKM. This chain's CDR3 is CASSISGGANVLTF. The DNA for the CDR3 is TGTGCCAGCAGTATTTCAGGTGGGGCCAACGTCCTGACTTTC.